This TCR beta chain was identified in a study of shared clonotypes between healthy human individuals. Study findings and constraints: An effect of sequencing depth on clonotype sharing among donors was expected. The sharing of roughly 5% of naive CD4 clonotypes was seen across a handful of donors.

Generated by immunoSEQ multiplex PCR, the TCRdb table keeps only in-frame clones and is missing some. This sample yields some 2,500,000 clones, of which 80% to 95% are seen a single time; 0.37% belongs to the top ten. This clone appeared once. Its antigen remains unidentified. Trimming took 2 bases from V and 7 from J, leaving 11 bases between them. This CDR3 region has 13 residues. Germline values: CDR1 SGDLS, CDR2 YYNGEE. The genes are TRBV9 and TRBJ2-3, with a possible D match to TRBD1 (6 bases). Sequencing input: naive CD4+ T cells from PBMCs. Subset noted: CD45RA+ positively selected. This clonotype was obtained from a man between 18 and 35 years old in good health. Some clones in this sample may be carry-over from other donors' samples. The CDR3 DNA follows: TGTGCCAGCAGCGTGGCCGGGACATATACGCAGTATTTT. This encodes CASSVAGTYTQYF.